This note documents a single T cell receptor (beta chain) sequence. The data were obtained in a study of T-cell memory formation after mild COVID-19. The CDR3 has 15 residues. Trimming removed 5 bases at V and 1 base at J, with 9 bases between. Germline lookup yields CDR1 SGHDN and CDR2 FVKESK. TCRdb passed the 5' RACE reads through MiXCR, listing each CDR3 protein once. The profile shows around 440,000 distinct CDR3 sequences, roughly 18% of them singletons. The source of this sequence is an adult woman who had mild COVID-19 (a few samples of this study predate the infection). Cell type and time point are not known. The V gene is TRBV14, the J gene TRBJ2-6; D not certain. Sequencing used PBMCs or a T cell subset sorted from them (not recorded which). The CDR3 reads CASSLQISGANVLTF. The CDR3 nucleotides read TGTGCCAGCAGCTTACAGATTTCTGGGGCCAACGTCCTGACTTTC.